The present T cell receptor beta chain was sequenced within a study of T cells in localized non-small cell lung cancer. Findings and limits, study-wide: Heterogeneity remains possible, as sequencing covered one tumor region only. For the top 100 tumor clones, a median approximately 59 also appeared in adjacent lung. Exceeding tumor, uninvolved adjacent lung had the highest T cell clonality. With higher T cell density in blood came longer overall survival.

The table came from immunoSEQ multiplex PCR; TCRdb's copy has only in-frame clones and leaves some out. The data hold 800 to 950 clones, with roughly a fifth observed a single time. By share, this clone counts as medium-sized. As yet, its antigen is unknown. The specimen comprised normal lung tissue next to the tumor, sampled before any cancer treatment. The origin of this receptor is a woman aged 40 to 75 with stage II lung adenocarcinoma.

This CDR3 reads CASRQNQGAPGNTIYF. DNA for the CDR3: TGTGCCAGCAGACAGAACCAGGGGGCGCCTGGAAACACCATATATTTT. The rearrangement uses TRBV11-3 and TRBJ1-3; 8 bases align to TRBD1. In germline, CDR1 is SGHNT, CDR2 YENEEA. This CDR3 region has 16 residues. The trim removed 6 bases at V and 2 bases at J, leaving 9 bases unmatched.